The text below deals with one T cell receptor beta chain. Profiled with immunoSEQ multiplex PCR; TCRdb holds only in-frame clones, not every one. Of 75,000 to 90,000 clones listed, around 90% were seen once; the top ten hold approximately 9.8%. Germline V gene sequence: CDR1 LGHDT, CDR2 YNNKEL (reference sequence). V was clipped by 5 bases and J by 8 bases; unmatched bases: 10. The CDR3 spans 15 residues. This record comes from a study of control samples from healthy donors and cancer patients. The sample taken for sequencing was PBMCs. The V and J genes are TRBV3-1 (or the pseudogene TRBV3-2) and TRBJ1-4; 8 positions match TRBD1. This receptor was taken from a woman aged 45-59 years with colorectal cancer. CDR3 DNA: TGTGCCAGCAGCGCACGGACAGGGTTTGGGGAAAAACTGTTTTTT. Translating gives CASSARTGFGEKLFF.